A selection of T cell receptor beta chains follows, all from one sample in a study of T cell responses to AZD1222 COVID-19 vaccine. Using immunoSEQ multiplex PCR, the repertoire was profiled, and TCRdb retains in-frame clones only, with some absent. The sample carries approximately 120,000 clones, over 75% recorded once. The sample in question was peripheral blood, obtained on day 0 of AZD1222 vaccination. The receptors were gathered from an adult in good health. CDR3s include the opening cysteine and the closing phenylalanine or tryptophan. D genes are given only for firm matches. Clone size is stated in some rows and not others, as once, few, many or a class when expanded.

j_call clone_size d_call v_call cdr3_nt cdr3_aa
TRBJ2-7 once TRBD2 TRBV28 TGTGCCAGCAGCAGGGGACTAGCGGGAGGTCTCTACGAGCAGTACTTC CASSRGLAGGLYEQYF
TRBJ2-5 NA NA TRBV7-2 TGTGCCAGCAGCTTAGGAGGGAAAGAGACCCAGTACTTC CASSLGGKETQYF
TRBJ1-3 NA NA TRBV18 TGTGCCAGCTCACCACCGTACGGAAACACCATATATTTT CASSPPYGNTIYF
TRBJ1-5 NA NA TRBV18 TGTGCCAGCTCACCGGAAAATAATCAGCCCCAGCATTTT CASSPENNQPQHF
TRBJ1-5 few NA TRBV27 TGTGCCAGCAGTTTATTTTCCGATCAGCCCCAGCATTTT CASSLFSDQPQHF
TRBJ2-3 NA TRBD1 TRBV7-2 TGTGCCAGCAGTTGGACAGGAGCCAGCACAGATACGCAGTATTTT CASSWTGASTDTQYF
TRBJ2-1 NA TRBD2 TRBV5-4 TGTGCCAGCAGCTTGAGCGGGGGGGCTTACAATGAGCAGTTCTTC CASSLSGGAYNEQFF
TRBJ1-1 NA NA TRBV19 TGTGCCAGTAGTCCCTCGTTTCAGGTGAACACTGAAGCTTTCTTT CASSPSFQVNTEAFF
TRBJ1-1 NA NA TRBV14 TGTGCCAGCAGCCATCAAGGGGGTGAAGCTTTCTTT CASSHQGGEAFF
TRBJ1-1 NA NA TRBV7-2 TGTGCCAGCAGCTTAGGGGCCGCGCCTAGGGGTACTGAAGCTTTCTTT CASSLGAAPRGTEAFF
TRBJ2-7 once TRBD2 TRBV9 TGTGCCAGCAGCCCCGGACTAGCGGGGGTCTACGAGCAGTACTTC CASSPGLAGVYEQYF
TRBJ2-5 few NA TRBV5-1 TGCGCCAGCCGCCCAGGCAGGGGGGAGGAGACCCAGTACTTC CASRPGRGEETQYF
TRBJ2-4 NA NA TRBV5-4 TGTGCCAGCAGCCCCGGGACGGACGTAGCCAAAAACATTCAGTACTTC CASSPGTDVAKNIQYF
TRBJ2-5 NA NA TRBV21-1 TGTGCCAGCAGCCTCGGAATTGGGCAGGGAGGTCCTCGCGGGAGGGCCCGGGAGACCCAGTACTTC CASSLGIGQGGPRGRARETQYF
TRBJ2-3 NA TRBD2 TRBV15 TGTGCCACCAGCAGAGGGGGGGGAGCAGATACGCAGTATTTT CATSRGGGADTQYF
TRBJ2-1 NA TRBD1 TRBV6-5 TGTGCCAGCAGTTTTACAGGGGGAGAGCAGTTCTTC CASSFTGGEQFF
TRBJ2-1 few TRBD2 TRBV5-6 TGTGCCAGCAGCTGGGAACTAGCGGCTTCTAGCTCCTACAATGAGCAGTTCTTC CASSWELAASSSYNEQFF
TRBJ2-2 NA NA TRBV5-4 TGTGCCAGCAGCGGGGAGCGACAGAACTCATACACCGGGGAGCTGTTTTTT CASSGERQNSYTGELFF
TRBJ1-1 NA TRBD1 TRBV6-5 TGTGCCAGCAGTTACGAGGGGGCGATGAACACTGAAGCTTTCTTT CASSYEGAMNTEAFF
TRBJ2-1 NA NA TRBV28 TGTGCCAGCAGCGGGGCCTACAATGAGCAGTTCTTC CASSGAYNEQFF
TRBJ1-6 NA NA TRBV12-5 TGTGCTAGTGGTTTGGAAACGACCTCACCCCTCCACTTT CASGLETTSPLHF
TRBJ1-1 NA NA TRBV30 TGTGCCTGGAGAACAGATAGTCGCACTGAAGCTTTCTTT CAWRTDSRTEAFF
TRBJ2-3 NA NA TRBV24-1 TGTGCCACCAGTGTCCAGGGAGGCACAGATACGCAGTATTTT CATSVQGGTDTQYF
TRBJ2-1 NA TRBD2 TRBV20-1 TGCAGTGCTAGTTCGCTAGCGGGGGATGAGCAGTTCTTC CSASSLAGDEQFF
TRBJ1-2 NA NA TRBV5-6 TGTGCCAGCAGCTTAGGTTCGGCTAACTATGGCTACACCTTC CASSLGSANYGYTF
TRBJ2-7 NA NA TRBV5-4 TGTGCCAGCAGCTTGTCCAGGGATACCCTCGGCTCCTACGAGCAGTACTTC CASSLSRDTLGSYEQYF
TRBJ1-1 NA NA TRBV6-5 TGTGCCAGCAGTTTTGGACAGAAAGCTTTCTTT CASSFGQKAFF
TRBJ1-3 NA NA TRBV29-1 TGCAGCGTTAGTTTCTCTGGAAACACCATATATTTT CSVSFSGNTIYF
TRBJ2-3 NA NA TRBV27 TGTGCCAGCAGTTTTGTGGGTACGCAGTATTTT CASSFVGTQYF
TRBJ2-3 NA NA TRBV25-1 TGTGCCAGCAGTGAAGAGGGGACTGCGAGGGATACGCAGTATTTT CASSEEGTARDTQYF
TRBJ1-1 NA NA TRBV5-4 TGTGCCAGCAGCTTTCGGGGTATGAACACTGAAGCTTTCTTT CASSFRGMNTEAFF
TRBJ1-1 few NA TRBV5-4 TGTGCCGGGGGACACCTGAACACTGAAGCTTTCTTT CAGGHLNTEAFF
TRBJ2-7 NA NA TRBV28 TGTGCCAGCAGTTTACCGGGACTCTTCTACGAGCAGTACTTC CASSLPGLFYEQYF
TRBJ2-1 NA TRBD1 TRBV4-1 TGCGCCAGCAGCCAAGATCCGACAGGGGTTAATGAGCAGTTCTTC CASSQDPTGVNEQFF
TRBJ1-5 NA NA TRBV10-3 TGTGCCATCGGGGACGAGCCCCAGCATTTT CAIGDEPQHF
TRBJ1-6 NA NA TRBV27 TGTGCCAGCAACGCACTCGGGACCCCTTCACCCCTCCACTTT CASNALGTPSPLHF
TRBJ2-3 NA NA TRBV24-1 TGTGCCACCAGTGATCCTACGGATTTCGGGGTGGATACGCAGTATTTT CATSDPTDFGVDTQYF
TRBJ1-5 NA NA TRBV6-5 TGTGCCAGCAGTTACGAGGCAGGTGGTCAGCCCCAGCATTTT CASSYEAGGQPQHF